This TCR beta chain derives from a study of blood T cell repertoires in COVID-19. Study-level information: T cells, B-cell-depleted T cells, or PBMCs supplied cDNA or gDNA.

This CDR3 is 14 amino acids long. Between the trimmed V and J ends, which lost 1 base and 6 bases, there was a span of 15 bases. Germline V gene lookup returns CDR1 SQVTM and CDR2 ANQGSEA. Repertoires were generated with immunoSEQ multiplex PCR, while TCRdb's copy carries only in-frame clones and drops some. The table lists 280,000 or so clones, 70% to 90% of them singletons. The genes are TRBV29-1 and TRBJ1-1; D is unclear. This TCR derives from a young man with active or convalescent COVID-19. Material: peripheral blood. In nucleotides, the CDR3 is TGCAGCGTTGAAGTCCGGGAGGGAAACTCTGAAGCTTTCTTT. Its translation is CSVEVREGNSEAFF.